The 13 T cell receptor beta chains in this list originate from one sample, sequenced in a study of blood T cell repertoires in COVID-19. Some clones are missing from TCRdb's copy, which holds only in-frame ones; the method was immunoSEQ multiplex PCR. The data hold 220,000 or so clones, with almost 90% observed a single time. Sequencing was carried out using PBMCs or T cells enriched from blood (not recorded which). These receptors all stem from a woman aged 45-59 years with acute COVID-19.

The chain is built from TRBV5-4 and TRBJ1-4; D may be TRBD1 (5 bases). The germline V and J ends were trimmed by 2 bases and 2 bases, with 16 bases remaining between them. Germline V gene data show CDR1 as SGHNT and CDR2 as YYREEE (reference sequence). The CDR3 has 17 residues. The CDR3 DNA follows: TGTGCCAGCAGCTTTGCGGCAGGGTGGAATACTAATGAAAAACTGTTTTTT. It specifies CASSFAAGWNTNEKLFF. The full variable domain, in which reference TRBV5-4 and TRBJ1-4 provide the parts outside the CDR3, is ETGVTQSPTHLIKTRGQQVTLRCSSQSGHNTVSWYQQALGQGPQFIFQYYREEENGRGNFPPRFSGLQFPNYSSELNVNALELDDSALYLCASSFAAGWNTNEKLFFGSGTQLSVL.

The rearrangement links TRBV5-1 to TRBJ2-1; D ambiguous. This CDR3 has 14 residues. V lost 0 bases, J lost 9 bases, and 13 bases lay in between. Germline V gene data show CDR1 as SGHRS and CDR2 as YFSETQ. Here the CDR3 reads CASSLGLQVGEQFF. CDR3 bases: TGCGCCAGCAGCTTGGGGCTCCAGGTGGGTGAGCAGTTCTTC.

The chain employs TRBV5-4 and TRBJ2-1; weak D call: TRBD2 (6 bases). CDR1 and CDR2 (germline): SGHNT, YYREEE (reference sequence). The CDR3 is 15 residues long. Trimming left V 1 base short and J 3 bases short, with 11 bases between. CDR3 sequence: CASSLSGGIYNEQFF. CDR3 nucleotide sequence: TGTGCCAGCAGCTTGAGCGGAGGGATCTACAATGAGCAGTTCTTC.

The V and J genes are TRBV28 and TRBJ1-2; 7 positions match TRBD1. CDR3 size: 14 residues. The germline V gene has CDR1 MDHEN and CDR2 SYDVKM. J gave up 8 bases and V 4 bases, and 10 bases lay outside the gene matches. The chain's CDR3 is CASSSTGASRGYTF. Written as DNA, the CDR3 is TGTGCCAGCAGTTCCACAGGGGCCTCTCGGGGCTACACCTTC.

The chain has TRBV6-2 or TRBV6-3 and TRBJ1-5; a possible D gene is TRBD1 (5 bases). Trimming pared 0 bases from V and 7 bases from J, leaving 7 bases between. CDR1 MNHEY and CDR2 SVGEGT come from the germline V gene. This CDR3 region has 13 residues. Here the CDR3 DNA reads TGTGCCAGCAGTTACTCAGGGGCCCAGCCCCAGCATTTT. This sequence encodes CASSYSGAQPQHF.

The V gene is TRBV7-2, the J gene TRBJ2-1, with D tentatively TRBD1 (6 bases). Trimming removed 0 bases at V and 11 bases at J, with 11 bases between. Germline CDR1 and CDR2: SGHTA and FQGNSA. The CDR3 runs 13 residues. This CDR3 is CASSLAAQGKQFF. The CDR3 nucleotides are TGTGCCAGCAGCTTAGCTGCACAGGGTAAGCAGTTCTTC.

This clone showed up just once. CDR3 coding DNA: TGTGCCAGCAGCTTACGTGGGCGGGAGGGCCGTGAGCAGTTCTTC. It specifies CASSLRGREGREQFF. The V and J genes are TRBV7-9 and TRBJ2-1; TRBD2 agrees at 9 bases. This CDR3 contains 15 residues. Germline V gene sequence: CDR1 SEHNR, CDR2 FQNEAQ (reference sequence). J was trimmed by 9 bases and V by 2 bases; bases with no gene match: 8.

CDR3 region: CSVKGQGPLYGYTF. The CDR3, as DNA: TGCAGCGTGAAGGGACAGGGACCACTATATGGCTACACCTTC. V usage is TRBV29-1 and J usage is TRBJ1-2, with 9 bases that match TRBD1. CDR1 SQVTM and CDR2 ANQGSEA come from the germline V gene. V was pared by 6 bases and J by 5 bases, with 10 bases of the junction left unmatched. The CDR3 has 14 amino acids.

This clone has a single count. This chain links TRBV28 with TRBJ2-7, with 7 bases fitting TRBD1. Trimming took 4 bases from V and 4 from J; bases not matched to a gene: 7. The CDR3 is 14 residues long. CDR1 is MDHEN and CDR2 is SYDVKM in the germline V gene. The CDR3 DNA reads TGTGCCAGCAGTTCCTCGACAGGGCGGTACGAGCAGTACTTC. This sequence encodes CASSSSTGRYEQYF.

A word on this clone: The sample holds other DNA sequences that translate to the same CDR3. The chain has TRBV7-8 and TRBJ2-7; 8 bases agree with TRBD1. V lost 1 base, J lost 0 bases, and 2 bases stayed unmatched. The germline V gene encodes CDR1 SGHVS and CDR2 FQNEAQ. The length of the CDR3 is 15 residues. In DNA, the CDR3 is TGTGCCAGCAGCTTAGGGACAGGGAGCTCCTACGAGCAGTACTTC. It specifies CASSLGTGSSYEQYF.

This sequence joins TRBV7-2 and TRBJ2-7; 7 bases agree with TRBD1. Germline trimming cut 3 bases from V and 0 bases from J; bases unmatched to any gene: 5. Germline CDR1 is SGHTA and CDR2 is FQGNSA. The CDR3 has 15 amino acids. The DNA for the CDR3 is TGTGCCAGCAGCTTCGGGACAGCGATCTCCTACGAGCAGTACTTC. Translation gives CASSFGTAISYEQYF.

The V and J genes are TRBV7-9 and TRBJ2-1; 8 bases are shared with TRBD1. The germline gives CDR1 SEHNR, CDR2 FQNEAQ (reference sequence). The CDR3 runs to 15 residues. V trimming: 5 bases; J trimming: 3 bases; junction bases outside the gene matches: 6. As DNA, the CDR3 is TGTGCCAGCAGCCCCGCCGGGACAGGCTACAATGAGCAGTTCTTC. Translated: CASSPAGTGYNEQFF.

This sequence joins TRBV7-8 and TRBJ2-7; 9 nucleotides line up with TRBD1. The V gene end was trimmed by 1 base and the J gene end by 4 bases; junction bases not matched to a gene: 5. The CDR3 extends over 15 amino acids. Germline loops: CDR1 SGHVS, CDR2 FQNEAQ. The CDR3 reads CASSLVRTGAYEQYF. The DNA of the CDR3 is TGTGCCAGCAGCTTAGTCCGGACAGGGGCGTACGAGCAGTACTTC.